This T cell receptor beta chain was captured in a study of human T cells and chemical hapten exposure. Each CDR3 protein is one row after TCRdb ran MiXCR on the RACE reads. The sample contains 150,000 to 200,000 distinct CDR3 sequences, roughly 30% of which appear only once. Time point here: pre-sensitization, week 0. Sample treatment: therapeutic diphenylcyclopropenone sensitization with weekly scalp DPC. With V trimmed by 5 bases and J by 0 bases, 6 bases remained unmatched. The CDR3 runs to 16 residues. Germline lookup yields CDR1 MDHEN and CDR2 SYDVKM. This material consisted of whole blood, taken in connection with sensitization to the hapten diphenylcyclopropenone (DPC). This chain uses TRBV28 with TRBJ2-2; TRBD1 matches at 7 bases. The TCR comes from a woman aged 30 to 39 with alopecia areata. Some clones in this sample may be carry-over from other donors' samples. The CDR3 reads CASSNRGGTNTGELFF. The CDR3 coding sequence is TGTGCCAGCAGTAACAGGGGCGGAACGAACACCGGGGAGCTGTTTTTT.